Below, 7 T cell receptor beta chains from the same sample are listed, as sequenced in a study of T cells in localized non-small cell lung cancer. Data came from immunoSEQ multiplex PCR; TCRdb stores just in-frame clones and leaves some out. The sample lists 900 or so clones; around 21% were seen once. Sample: normal lung tissue next to the tumor, taken before any cancer treatment. The receptors were gathered from a man aged 40 to 69 with stage I lung adenocarcinoma.

The CDR3 reads CASSLTGDLYYEQYF. The CDR3 DNA reads TGCGCCAGCAGCTTGACAGGGGACTTGTATTACGAGCAGTACTTC. V and J are TRBV5-1 and TRBJ2-7; tentatively, D is TRBD1 (7 bases). Looked up from germline, CDR1 is SGHRS and CDR2 is YFSETQ. The V end was cut by 1 base, the J end by 4 bases, with 15 bases between. This CDR3 has 15 residues.

The chain has TRBV6-8 and TRBJ1-2, with unresolved D. V was pared by 4 bases and J by 5 bases, with 11 bases between. Germline V gene lookup returns CDR1 MNHGY and CDR2 SAAAGT. This CDR3 has 13 residues. CDR3 protein: CASSSERGYGYTF. DNA of the CDR3: TGTGCCAGCAGTTCGGAGAGAGGGTATGGCTACACCTTC.

The table lists this clone with a few counts. The chain has TRBV11-3 and TRBJ1-3; perhaps TRBD1 as D (5 bases). The V end was cut by 4 bases, the J end by 0 bases, with 13 bases between. CDR1 SGHNT and CDR2 YENEEA come from the germline V gene. The CDR3 loop spans 16 amino acids. CDR3 sequence (DNA): TGTGCCAGCAGCTCCCGGGACCTGAACTCTGGAAACACCATATATTTT. This sequence encodes CASSSRDLNSGNTIYF.

The chain combines TRBV19 with TRBJ2-7; possibly TRBD1 or TRBD2 for D (5 bases each). The germline V and J ends were trimmed by 3 bases and 3 bases, with 12 bases remaining between them. The length of the CDR3 is 14 residues. Germline-derived CDR1 and CDR2 are LNHDA and SQIVND (reference sequence). The DNA for the CDR3 is TGTGCCAGTAGTATGGGGACGTTGAGCTACGAGCAGTACTTC. Protein sequence: CASSMGTLSYEQYF.

J is TRBJ2-7 and V is TRBV15; 10 bases line up with TRBD1. There are 16 residues in the CDR3. Looked up from germline, CDR1 is LNHNV and CDR2 is YYDKDF (reference sequence). With 4 bases clipped from V and 3 bases from J, the junction kept 9 bases outside the gene matches. CDR3 region: CATSTRDRGENYEQYF. The CDR3 coding sequence is TGTGCCACCAGCACCCGGGACAGGGGTGAAAACTACGAGCAGTACTTC.

This clone is large by share. The rearrangement uses TRBV5-1 and TRBJ1-1; possibly TRBD1 for D (5 bases). The V gene lost 0 bases and the J gene lost 0 bases, with 12 bases spanning the gap. CDR1 SGHRS and CDR2 YFSETQ come from the germline V gene. The CDR3 runs to 16 residues. CDR3 region: CASSLAGDGMNTEAFF. The CDR3 nucleotides read TGCGCCAGCAGCTTGGCGGGGGACGGCATGAACACTGAAGCTTTCTTT.

There are a few counts of this clone. The chain couples TRBV28 to TRBJ2-7, with D unclear. The CDR3 contains 14 residues. Germline loops: CDR1 MDHEN, CDR2 SYDVKM. V was clipped by 7 bases and J by 0 bases, with 13 bases between them. The CDR3 sequence is CASTKKSSSYEQYF. CDR3 DNA: TGTGCCAGCACCAAGAAATCTAGCTCCTACGAGCAGTACTTC.